These 21 T cell receptor beta chains originate from one sample sequenced in a study of cytomegalovirus exposure and HLA in healthy donors. PCR was performed using 60 Vbeta and 13 Jbeta primers. TCRdb keeps only in-frame clones here, not all; method: immunoSEQ multiplex PCR. Among more than 70,000 clones listed, roughly 80% were seen once. Sequencing was performed on PBMCs. The receptors come from a boy aged 5-17 years in good health and CMV-seronegative.

A few counts support this clone. The chain is built from TRBV4-3 and TRBJ1-5; D not resolved. This CDR3 comprises 16 residues. Germline loops: CDR1 LGHNA, CDR2 YSLEER. V was clipped by 0 bases and J by 4 bases, with 13 bases between them. CDR3: CASSQDRQEFNQPQHF. The DNA of the CDR3 is TGCGCCAGCAGCCAAGATCGTCAGGAATTTAATCAGCCCCAGCATTTT.

Of note for this clone: The sample has other DNA sequences that encode this CDR3 too. The gene calls are TRBV6-5 and TRBJ2-7, with 8 bases matching TRBD1. Germline V gene sequence: CDR1 MNHEY, CDR2 SVGAGI. The CDR3 spans 14 residues. V shed 2 bases and J 2 bases; nucleotides not matched to a gene: 2. CDR3 coding DNA: TGTGCCAGCAGTTACGGGACAGGAACCTACGAGCAGTACTTC. It is translated as CASSYGTGTYEQYF.

The gene calls are TRBV6-5 and TRBJ2-5; D is possibly TRBD2 (6 bases). CDR1 is MNHEY and CDR2 is SVGAGI in the germline V gene. The CDR3 has 14 amino acids. The V end was cut by 6 bases, the J end by 7 bases, with 18 bases between. The CDR3 coding sequence is TGTGCCAGCAGATCGGGACTGTCGGGCGGGACCCAGTACTTC. Translated: CASRSGLSGGTQYF.

CDR3 loop: CSVEKGTDYEQYF. CDR3 nucleotide sequence: TGCAGCGTTGAGAAGGGGACTGATTACGAGCAGTACTTC. This chain uses TRBV29-1 with TRBJ2-7, with D perhaps TRBD2 (6 bases). Germline V gene lookup returns CDR1 SQVTM and CDR2 ANQGSEA. This CDR3 has 13 amino acids. Trimming cost V 3 bases and J 4 bases, with 13 bases left between them.

The J gene is TRBJ2-3, the V gene TRBV30; 8 bases align to TRBD1. The CDR3 covers 13 residues. Germline CDR1 and CDR2: GTSNPN and SVGIG (reference sequence). The trim removed 3 bases at V and 5 bases at J, leaving 4 bases unmatched. CDR3 nucleotides: TGTGCCTGGAGACAGGGGGTTGGAGATACGCAGTATTTT. Amino acids: CAWRQGVGDTQYF.

This chain uses TRBV7-6 with TRBJ2-1; D is undetermined. CDR1 is SGHVS, CDR2 FNYEAQ, per germline. Trimming took off 5 bases at V and 0 bases at J, with 11 bases between the two ends. The CDR3 has 15 amino acids. In nucleotides, the CDR3 is TGTGCCAGCAGCAATCGACTGAGCTCCTACAATGAGCAGTTCTTC. Translating gives CASSNRLSSYNEQFF. The full variable domain, in which reference TRBV7-6 and TRBJ2-1 provide the parts outside the CDR3, is GAGVSQSPRYKVTKRGQDVALRCDPISGHVSLYWYRQALGQGPEFLTYFNYEAQQDKSGLPNDRFSAERPEGSISTLTIQRTEQRDSAMYRCASSNRLSSYNEQFFGPGTRLTVL.

In this sample, this clone turned up a few times. The chain employs TRBV29-1 and TRBJ2-5; the match to TRBD2 covers 7 bases. Germline CDR1 is SQVTM and CDR2 is ANQGSEA. The CDR3 is 14 residues long. J lost 1 base, V lost 5 bases, and 7 bases had no gene match. Here the CDR3 reads CSVLDGRIQETQYF. In nucleotides, the CDR3 is TGCAGCGTTTTGGACGGGAGGATCCAAGAGACCCAGTACTTC. Looking up the rest from reference TRBV29-1 and TRBJ2-5 gives the full variable domain: SAVISQKPSRDICQRGTSLTIQCQVDSQVTMMFWYRQQPGQSLTLIATANQGSEATYESGFVIDKFPISRPNLTFSTLTVSNMSPEDSSIYLCSVLDGRIQETQYFGPGTRLLVL.

The J gene is TRBJ2-1, the V gene TRBV28, with D possibly being TRBD1 (7 bases). Germline CDR1 MDHEN, CDR2 SYDVKM. The CDR3 loop spans 15 amino acids. This CDR3 is CKTGTLGSSYNEQFF. The CDR3 DNA reads as TGTAAGACAGGGACTTTAGGGAGCTCCTACAATGAGCAGTTCTTC.

The chain uses TRBV7-2 and TRBJ2-1; D not resolved. The CDR3 covers 13 residues. V was cut by 1 base and J by 6 bases, with 7 bases left in between. Germline assignment: CDR1 SGHTA and CDR2 FQGNSA. The CDR3 DNA reads as TGTGCCAGCAGCTTAGTAGTTCCCAATGAGCAGTTCTTC. It encodes CASSLVVPNEQFF.

V is TRBV6-5 and J is TRBJ2-5; unclear D gene. Per germline, CDR1 MNHEY and CDR2 SVGAGI. The CDR3 length is 12 residues. Trimming removed 6 bases from V and 3 bases from J, with 8 bases in between. CDR3 bases: TGTGCCAGCAGGGCAAAGAAAGAGACCCAGTACTTC. Amino acids: CASRAKKETQYF.

The CDR3 bases are TGTGCCAGCAGCCTCGGGACAGGGGGAACTCAGCCCCAGCATTTT. Translating it yields CASSLGTGGTQPQHF. The rearrangement uses TRBV7-2 and TRBJ1-5; 11 bases fit TRBD1. Germline values: CDR1 SGHTA, CDR2 FQGNSA. V trimming: 5 bases; J trimming: 6 bases; junction bases outside the gene matches: 6. This CDR3 contains 15 residues.

The gene calls are TRBV2 and TRBJ1-6; 7 bases line up with TRBD1. Germline assignment: CDR1 SNHLY and CDR2 FYNNEI. With 0 bases clipped from V and 9 bases from J, the junction kept 8 bases outside the gene matches. The length of the CDR3 is 16 residues. CDR3 sequence reads: CASSEATGRRGSPLHF. DNA for the CDR3: TGTGCCAGCAGTGAAGCGACAGGGAGGAGGGGTTCACCCCTCCACTTT. The complete variable domain, with remaining parts taken from reference TRBV2 and TRBJ1-6, reads EPEVTQTPSHQVTQMGQEVILRCVPISNHLYFYWYRQILGQKVEFLVSFYNNEISEKSEIFDDQFSVERPDGSNFTLKIRSTKLEDSAMYFCASSEATGRRGSPLHFGNGTRLTVT.

The rearrangement links TRBV10-3 to TRBJ1-5, with a tentative D call TRBD1 (5 bases). Trimming stripped 6 bases from V and 4 bases from J, with 13 bases between. CDR1 ENHRY and CDR2 SYGVKD come from the germline V gene. The CDR3 runs to 14 residues. CDR3 region: CAIRDIGGNQPQHF. CDR3 DNA sequence: TGTGCCATCAGGGACATTGGGGGGAATCAGCCCCAGCATTTT.

The J gene is TRBJ2-1, the V gene TRBV15; D perhaps matches TRBD2 (7 bases). Looked up from germline, CDR1 is LNHNV and CDR2 is YYDKDF (reference sequence). Trimming removed 0 bases at V and 15 bases at J, with 15 bases between. The CDR3 loop spans 13 amino acids. Here the CDR3 reads CATSRDKGEGPFF. CDR3 sequence (DNA): TGTGCCACCAGCAGAGATAAGGGGGAGGGGCCGTTCTTC.

The V and J genes are TRBV2 and TRBJ2-7; 14 nucleotides line up with TRBD2. With 9 bases clipped from V and 6 bases from J, the junction kept 4 bases outside the gene matches. CDR1 SNHLY and CDR2 FYNNEI come from the germline V gene. The CDR3 is made up of 13 amino acids. The CDR3 DNA sequence: TGTGCCAGTCAGACTAGCGGGAGGGTCGAGCAGTACTTC. Protein: CASQTSGRVEQYF.

The chain joins TRBV30 to TRBJ2-7; D unresolved. The CDR3 covers 13 residues. Trimming cost V 0 bases and J 7 bases, with 13 bases left between them. Germline V lookup: CDR1 GTSNPN, CDR2 SVGIG (reference sequence). The CDR3 coding sequence is TGTGCCTGGAGTGTTGATTACGGTAGTGAGCAGTACTTC. Translating gives CAWSVDYGSEQYF. The variable domain in full, with the rest retrieved from reference TRBV30 and TRBJ2-7, is SQTIHQWPATLVQPVGSPLSLECTVEGTSNPNLYWYRQAAGRGLQLLFYSVGIGQISSEVPQNLSASRPQDRQFILSSKKLLLSDSGFYLCAWSVDYGSEQYFGPGTRLTVT.

The CDR3 DNA sequence: TGTGCCTGGAGCGTTCCAGGGGTTTCACCCCTCCACTTT. Protein: CAWSVPGVSPLHF. The chain combines TRBV30 with TRBJ1-6, with D perhaps matching TRBD1 (6 bases). Trimming pared 3 bases from V and 9 bases from J, leaving 12 bases between. The CDR3 runs 13 residues. Germline V gene data show CDR1 as GTSNPN and CDR2 as SVGIG (reference sequence).

The chain carries TRBV6-6 and TRBJ2-7; a weak D match, TRBD2 (5 bases). Germline V gene lookup returns CDR1 MNHNY and CDR2 SVGAGI (reference sequence). V was shortened by 2 bases and J by 2 bases, with 10 bases between the two germline ends. The CDR3 is made up of 14 amino acids. The DNA for the CDR3 is TGTGCCAGCAGTTACGATGGACTCACCTACGAGCAGTACTTC. Its translation is CASSYDGLTYEQYF.

V usage is TRBV10-3 and J usage is TRBJ1-1; possible D gene TRBD1, 5 bases. Per germline, CDR1 ENHRY and CDR2 SYGVKD. CDR3 length equals 14 residues. The V end lost 0 bases, the J end lost 6 bases, and 11 bases lay between the germline ends. The CDR3 is CAISESVTTAEAFF. DNA of the CDR3: TGTGCCATCAGTGAGTCAGTGACGACAGCTGAAGCTTTCTTT.

The chain uses TRBV28 and TRBJ2-1; D remains ambiguous. CDR1 and CDR2 from the germline V gene are MDHEN and SYDVKM. V was trimmed by 7 bases and J by 0 bases, leaving 4 bases between them. The CDR3 runs to 12 residues. The DNA for the CDR3 is TGTGCCAGCACCTACTCCTACAATGAGCAGTTCTTC. It is translated as CASTYSYNEQFF. Full variable domain (rest looked up from reference TRBV28 and TRBJ2-1): DVKVTQSSRYLVKRTGEKVFLECVQDMDHENMFWYRQDPGLGLRLIYFSYDVKMKEKGDIPEGYSVSREKKERFSLILESASTNQTSMYLCASTYSYNEQFFGPGTRLTVL.

The CDR3 sequence is CASGVQGTSNYGYTF. CDR3 sequence (DNA): TGTGCTAGTGGGGTACAGGGGACATCTAACTATGGCTACACCTTC. The gene calls are TRBV12-5 and TRBJ1-2, with 7 bases aligning to TRBD1. The CDR3 runs to 15 residues. The germline gives CDR1 LGHNT, CDR2 FRNRAP. Trimming removed 6 bases from V and 0 bases from J; junction bases left unmatched: 7.